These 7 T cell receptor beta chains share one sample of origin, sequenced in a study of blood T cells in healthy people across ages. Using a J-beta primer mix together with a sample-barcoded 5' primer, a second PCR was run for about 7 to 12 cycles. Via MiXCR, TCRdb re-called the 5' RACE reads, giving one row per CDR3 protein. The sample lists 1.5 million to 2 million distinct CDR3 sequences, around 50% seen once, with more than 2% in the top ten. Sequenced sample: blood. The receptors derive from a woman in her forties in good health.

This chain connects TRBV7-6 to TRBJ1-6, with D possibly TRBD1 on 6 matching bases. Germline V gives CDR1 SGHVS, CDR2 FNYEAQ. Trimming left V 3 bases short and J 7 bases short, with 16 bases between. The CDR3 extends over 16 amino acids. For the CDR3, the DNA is TGTGCCAGCAGCTTGGGGGGCGATATCAAAAATTCACCCCTCCACTTT. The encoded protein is CASSLGGDIKNSPLHF.

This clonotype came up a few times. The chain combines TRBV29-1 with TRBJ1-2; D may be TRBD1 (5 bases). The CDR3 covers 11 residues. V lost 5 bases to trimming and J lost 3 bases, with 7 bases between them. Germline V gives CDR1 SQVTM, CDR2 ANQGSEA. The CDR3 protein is CSVPRDYGYTF. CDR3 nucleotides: TGCAGCGTTCCCAGGGACTATGGCTACACCTTC.

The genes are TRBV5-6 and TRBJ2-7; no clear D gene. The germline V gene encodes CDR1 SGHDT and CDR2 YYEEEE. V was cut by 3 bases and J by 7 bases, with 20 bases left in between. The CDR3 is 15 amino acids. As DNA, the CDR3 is TGTGCCAGCAGCTCCCGGTCAGAGACGTTAAGAGAGCAGTACTTC. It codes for CASSSRSETLREQYF.

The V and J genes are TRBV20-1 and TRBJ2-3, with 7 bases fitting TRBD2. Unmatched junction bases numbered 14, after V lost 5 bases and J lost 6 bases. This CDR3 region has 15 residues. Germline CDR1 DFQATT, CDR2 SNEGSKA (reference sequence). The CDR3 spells CSARAPRDGRDTQYF. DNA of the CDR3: TGCAGTGCTCGAGCCCCGCGGGACGGGAGGGATACGCAGTATTTT.

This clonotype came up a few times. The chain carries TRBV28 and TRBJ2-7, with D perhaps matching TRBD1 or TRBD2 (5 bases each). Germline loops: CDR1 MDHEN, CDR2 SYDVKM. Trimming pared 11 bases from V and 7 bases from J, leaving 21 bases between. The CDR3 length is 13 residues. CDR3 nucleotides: TGTGCCTCCGGGGACCCCCCCCGGAATGAGCAGTACTTC. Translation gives CASGDPPRNEQYF.

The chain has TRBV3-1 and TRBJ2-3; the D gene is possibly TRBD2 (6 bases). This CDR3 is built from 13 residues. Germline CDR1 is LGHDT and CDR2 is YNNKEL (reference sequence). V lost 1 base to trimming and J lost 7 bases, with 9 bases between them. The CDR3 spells CASSQVGGHTQYF. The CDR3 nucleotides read TGTGCCAGCAGCCAAGTGGGAGGCCATACGCAGTATTTT.

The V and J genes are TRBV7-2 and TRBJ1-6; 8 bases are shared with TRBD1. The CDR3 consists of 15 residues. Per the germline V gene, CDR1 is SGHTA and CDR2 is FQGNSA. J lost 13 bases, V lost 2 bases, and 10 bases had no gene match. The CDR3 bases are TGTGCCAGCAGCTTATCTCAGGGGGCGGGTGTCCCCCTCCACTTT. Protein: CASSLSQGAGVPLHF.